These T cell receptor beta chains were read from a single sample in a study of cytomegalovirus exposure and HLA in healthy donors. Assay used: immunoSEQ multiplex PCR; TCRdb lists only in-frame clones, some missing. The sample lists roughly 140,000 clones, around four fifths occurring once. Source material: PBMCs. These receptor sequences come from a man younger than 45 in good health and CMV-seronegative. The CDR3 runs from the conserved cysteine through the conserved F or W. D genes are given only for firm matches.

V gene	J gene	D gene	CDR3 protein
TRBV6-4	TRBJ2-1	TRBD2	CASSDPGLGVDEQFF
TRBV10-3	TRBJ2-7	TRBD2	CAISPGLADYEQYF
TRBV6-5	TRBJ2-3	TRBD2	CASSLAGPPDTQYF
TRBV28	TRBJ2-4	TRBD1	CASRPQTGGKNIQYF
TRBV9	TRBJ2-5	TRBD2	CASSVEPGGRGETQYF
TRBV11-2	TRBJ2-1	TRBD2	CASSLDWSGRAAEQFF
TRBV7-9	TRBJ2-7	NA	CASSLEGREQYF
TRBV5-1	TRBJ1-6	NA	CASRLEGLGVSPLHF
TRBV7-2	TRBJ1-1	NA	CASSLGLQGINTEAFF
TRBV28	TRBJ1-5	NA	CASSWLVQLSSNQPQHF
TRBV28	TRBJ1-2	NA	CASSEQPNYGYTF
TRBV2	TRBJ1-5	TRBD1	CASRADRAYSNQPQHF
TRBV29-1	TRBJ1-3	NA	CSVEIHVRSGNTIYF
TRBV10-3	TRBJ1-1	NA	CAISRESREAFF
TRBV19	TRBJ2-2	TRBD1	CASRDRGRNTGELFF
TRBV28	TRBJ1-5	NA	CASSFLQASNQPQHF
TRBV7-9	TRBJ2-7	TRBD2	CASSSRETGLEQYF
TRBV9	TRBJ1-1	NA	CASSARNDMNTEAFF
TRBV7-6	TRBJ2-1	TRBD1	CASSRQGIYNEQFF
TRBV5-1	TRBJ2-2	TRBD2	CASSLVGGSGTLGNGELFF
TRBV5-4	TRBJ2-1	TRBD1	CASSLYRGQGENEQFF
TRBV6-5	TRBJ2-3	TRBD2	CASRRDYSTDTQYF
TRBV6-1	TRBJ1-2	NA	CASSEAGVGRGNYGYTF
TRBV4-2	TRBJ2-6	TRBD2	CASSQPGLAGESGANVLTF
TRBV6-1	TRBJ1-4	NA	CASAGNRGGEKLFF
TRBV5-1	TRBJ1-3	NA	CASSFGPGEKYF
TRBV25-1	TRBJ1-5	TRBD1	CASSELGTGGDQPQNF
TRBV29-1	TRBJ2-3	NA	CSVGWQLSTDTQYF
TRBV28	TRBJ2-7	TRBD2	CASSLRGELSYEQYF
TRBV6-5	TRBJ1-5	TRBD1	CASSDREGNQPQNF
TRBV27	TRBJ1-2	NA	CASRAQSYNYGYTF
TRBV6-5	TRBJ1-1	TRBD1	CASSYRGGMENTEAFF
TRBV6-6	TRBJ2-1	NA	CASRKLSGPNYNEQFF
TRBV4-1	TRBJ2-7	NA	CASSQDGDREAYEQYF
TRBV5-6	TRBJ1-2	NA	CASSYPGNYGYTF
TRBV6-7	TRBJ2-1	TRBD1	CASSNRGTAFF
TRBV6-4	TRBJ2-7	TRBD1	CASRLQGQGSYEQYF
TRBV7-9	TRBJ1-1	NA	CASSLGGGTEAFF
TRBV9	TRBJ2-1	NA	CASSVTGSSYNEQFF
TRBV13	TRBJ2-1	NA	CASTDQWEPQGGNEQFF
TRBV28	TRBJ1-3	TRBD1	CASSRDSTISGNTIYF
TRBV7-8	TRBJ2-7	NA	CASSRTEAYEQYF
TRBV11-2	TRBJ2-7	TRBD2	CASSKSGRALYEQYF
TRBV29-1	TRBJ2-1	NA	CSVEIIGGSYNEQFF
TRBV7-2	TRBJ1-2	NA	CASSLGHRASGYTF
TRBV9	TRBJ2-1	TRBD1	CASSEGQRAYNEQFF
TRBV6-5	TRBJ1-2	TRBD1	CASSSIRTGDGYTF
TRBV28	TRBJ2-7	TRBD1	CASSRTGDIGEQYF
TRBV7-9	TRBJ2-2	TRBD2	CASSLVPGLAGVSTGELFF
TRBV30	TRBJ1-1	NA	CAWNGGRNTEAFF
TRBV6-6	TRBJ2-7	NA	CASSIQGYEQYF
TRBV5-1	TRBJ2-7	TRBD1	CASSSQGAGGSYEQYF
TRBV7-9	TRBJ2-7	TRBD1	CASSRGGTGGDEQYF
TRBV5-1	TRBJ2-2	TRBD2	CASSPWTSGAGELFF